This TCR beta chain was documented in a study of cytomegalovirus exposure and HLA in healthy donors. Study conclusions and caveats: Specific recognition of CMV antigens was confirmed in vitro for a few chains (all CMV-associated).

The germline V and J ends were trimmed by 1 base and 0 bases, with 7 bases remaining between them. The CDR3 contains 14 residues. Germline V gene data show CDR1 as SGHTA and CDR2 as FQGNSA. PCR was performed using 60 Vbeta and 13 Jbeta primers. Here immunoSEQ multiplex PCR was the method, and the copy in TCRdb shows in-frame clones only, minus some. This table holds over 60,000 clones, about 81% found once. As for this clone: What it recognizes is unknown.

The V and J genes are TRBV7-2 and TRBJ2-7, with D hard to call. The sequence came from a man aged 65 to 79 in good health and CMV-seronegative. The sequencing input was PBMCs. CDR3 sequence (DNA): TGTGCCAGCAGCTTAGGTAGCAGCTCCTACGAGCAGTACTTC. Its translation is CASSLGSSSYEQYF.